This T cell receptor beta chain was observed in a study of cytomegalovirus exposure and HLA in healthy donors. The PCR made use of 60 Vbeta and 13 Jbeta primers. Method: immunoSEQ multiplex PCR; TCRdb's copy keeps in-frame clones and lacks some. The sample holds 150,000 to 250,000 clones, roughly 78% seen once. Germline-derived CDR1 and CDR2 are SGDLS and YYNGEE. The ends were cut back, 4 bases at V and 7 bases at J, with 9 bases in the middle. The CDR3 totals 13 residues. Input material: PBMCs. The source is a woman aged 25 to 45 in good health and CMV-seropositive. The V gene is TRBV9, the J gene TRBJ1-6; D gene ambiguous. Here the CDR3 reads CASSPEGNSPLHF. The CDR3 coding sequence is TGTGCCAGCAGCCCAGAGGGCAATTCACCCCTCCACTTT.